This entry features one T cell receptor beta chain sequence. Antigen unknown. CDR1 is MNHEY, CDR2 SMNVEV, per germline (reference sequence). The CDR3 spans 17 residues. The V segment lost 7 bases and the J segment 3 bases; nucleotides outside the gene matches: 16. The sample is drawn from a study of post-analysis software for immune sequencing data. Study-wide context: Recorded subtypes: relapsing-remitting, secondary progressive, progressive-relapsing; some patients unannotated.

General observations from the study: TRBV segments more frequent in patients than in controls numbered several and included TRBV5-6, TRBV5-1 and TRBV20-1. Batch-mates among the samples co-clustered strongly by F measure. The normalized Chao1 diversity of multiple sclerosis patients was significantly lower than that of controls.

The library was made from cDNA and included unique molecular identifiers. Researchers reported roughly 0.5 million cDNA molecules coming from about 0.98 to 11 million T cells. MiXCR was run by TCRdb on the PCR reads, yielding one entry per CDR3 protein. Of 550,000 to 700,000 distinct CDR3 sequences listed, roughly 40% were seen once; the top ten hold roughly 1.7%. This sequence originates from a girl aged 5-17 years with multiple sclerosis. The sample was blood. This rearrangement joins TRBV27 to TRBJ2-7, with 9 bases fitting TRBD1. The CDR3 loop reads CASTLRPPGQGIYEQYF. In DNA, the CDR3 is TGTGCCAGCACCCTGAGGCCCCCGGGACAGGGAATCTACGAGCAGTACTTC.